This entry is about one T cell receptor (beta chain). Its antigen is undetermined. In the PCR, 60 Vbeta and 13 Jbeta primers were used. TCRdb's copy holds only in-frame clones and misses some; the assay was immunoSEQ multiplex PCR. The sample includes more than 100,000 clones. This sample is drawn from a study of cytomegalovirus exposure and HLA in healthy donors. Study findings and constraints: The majority of CMV-associated TCR beta chains were reported as apparently HLA-restricted in a later analysis. CMV serostatus was the sole immune exposure information available.

Germline V lookup: CDR1 WSHSY, CDR2 SAAADI. This CDR3 comprises 13 residues. V was cut by 7 bases and J by 5 bases, with 15 bases left in between. The clonotype was recovered from a man aged 18 to 30 in good health and CMV-seronegative. The source material was PBMCs. V and J are TRBV10-2 and TRBJ2-7; D may be TRBD1 (5 bases). CDR3 region: CASIGAHWNEQYF. CDR3 coding DNA: TGCGCCAGCATAGGGGCGCATTGGAACGAGCAGTACTTC.